Reported below is one T cell receptor (beta chain). Its recognized antigen is unknown. Base qualities were left out, and no much larger clone turns up one base away. The sample is drawn from a study of technical replicates of blood from several donors (dated by TCRdb to the late 2010s). Including cysteine and phenylalanine, the CDR3 has 16 amino acids. Only CDR3 DNA is held: 48 bases, read in frame from base 1. From V the trimming removes 0 bases and from J it removes 6 bases, while the gene matches leave 5 bases of the junction unaccounted for. CDR1 and CDR2 are drawn from the germline V gene: LGHNT, FRNRAP. The library was built by means of the immunoSEQ multiplex PCR assay. TCRdb took over this immuneACCESS table, retaining in-frame rearrangements with V and J assigned. Such tables are incomplete; in checked studies, under half of the missing clones stem from an unresolved V gene, and the remainder is unexplained. This sample gives tens of thousands of clones in total; roughly 93% of them show up just once. The ten top clones hold 0.24% of the sample.

The receptor's source is a human donor in good health. Material for sequencing was T cells isolated from PBMCs. The rearrangement combines TRBV12-5 with TRBJ1-1; 12 central nucleotides agree with TRBD1. The DNA is TGTGCTAGTGGTTTGGTGACCGGGACAGGGGGCTCTGAAGCTTTCTTT. This codes for CASGLVTGTGGSEAFF.